This passage covers 4 T cell receptor beta chains from one sample sequenced in a study of tumor and adjacent non-tumor tissue in lung cancer. No cell sorting was done before RNA was extracted from the tissue. Three rounds of nested PCR, following a modified ARM-PCR protocol, produced the TCRbeta library. TCRdb fed the multiplex PCR reads into MiXCR, producing one record per CDR3 protein. In the table there are about 140,000 distinct CDR3 sequences, around 60% of which are singletons. What was sequenced was lung tumor tissue. The receptors were sampled from a man aged 55 to 70 with small cell lung cancer.

The chain is built from TRBV4-2 and TRBJ2-5, with D perhaps TRBD2 (7 bases). CDR1 is LGHNA and CDR2 is YNFKEQ in the germline V gene. This CDR3 has 13 residues. The germline V and J ends were trimmed by 9 bases and 5 bases, with 16 bases remaining between them. The CDR3 region has the DNA TGTGCCAGTGGACGGGGGGCGGGGGAGACCCAGTACTTC. This sequence encodes CASGRGAGETQYF.

With respect to this clonotype: At one of its ends the junction is not consistent with the germline gene, which may arise from a read error. The chain has TRBV12-3 or TRBV12-4 and TRBJ2-1; 7 bases line up with TRBD1. The CDR3 runs to 13 residues. The CDR3 DNA reads as TGTGCCAGCAGTTTAGTGCTGGGGGACAGCACGTTATTC. Its protein is CASSLVLGDSTLF.

This clonotype has only one observation. This chain links TRBV5-6 with TRBJ2-1, with 10 nucleotides matching TRBD1. The ends lost 3 bases at V and 7 bases at J; junction bases unmatched: 13. The CDR3 consists of 17 residues. CDR1 and CDR2 from the germline V gene are SGHDT and YYEEEE. Here the CDR3 DNA reads TGTGCCAGCAGCTCGGGGACAGGGGATTATGTTTGGAATGAGCAGTTCTTC. Encoded protein: CASSSGTGDYVWNEQFF.

V and J are TRBV7-9 and TRBJ2-1, with D possibly matching TRBD1 (5 bases). Trimming left V 0 bases short and J 2 bases short, with 11 bases between. The CDR3 spans 16 residues. Germline V gene sequence: CDR1 SEHNR, CDR2 FQNEAQ (reference sequence). CDR3 coding DNA: TGTGCCAGCAGCTTAGCGCAGGGTAGCCCCTACAATGAGCAGTTCTTC. Translated, it gives CASSLAQGSPYNEQFF.